This is a list of T cell receptor beta chains from one sample in a study of PD-1 blockade in classical Hodgkin lymphoma. Profiling relied on immunoSEQ multiplex PCR, and the TCRdb table lists in-frame clones only, not all of them. The top ten hold less than 3% of the sample, which has 25,000 to 35,000 clones, about 85% seen once. Specimen: CD4+ T cells from blood, collected before the fourth cycle of nivolumab. These receptors originate from a human donor with classical Hodgkin lymphoma. The CDR3 runs from the conserved cysteine through the conserved F or W. A D gene is named only where the DNA matches it firmly. Clone size is stated in some rows and not others, as once, few, many or a class when expanded.

j_gene	d_gene	abundance	v_gene	CDR3aa	CDR3nt
TRBJ2-2	NA	once	TRBV18	CASSQDTNTGELFF	TGTGCCAGCTCACAGGACACAAACACCGGGGAGCTGTTTTTT
TRBJ2-5	TRBD1	NA	TRBV11-3	CASSPGTGQETQYF	TGTGCCAGCAGCCCCGGGACAGGGCAAGAGACCCAGTACTTC
TRBJ2-7	TRBD2	NA	TRBV5-1	CASSLLAGGPDEQYF	TGCGCCAGCAGCCTACTAGCGGGAGGGCCGGATGAGCAGTACTTC
TRBJ1-1	NA	few	TRBV5-8	CASSIGWRNTEAFF	TGTGCCAGCAGTATAGGGTGGCGAAACACTGAAGCTTTCTTT
TRBJ1-1	NA	NA	TRBV15	CATSKGPGALNTEAFF	TGTGCCACCAGCAAAGGTCCAGGAGCCCTGAACACTGAAGCTTTCTTT
TRBJ1-1	TRBD1	NA	TRBV10-2	CASSESNRGQGTEAFF	TGCGCCAGCAGTGAGTCAAACAGGGGGCAAGGCACTGAAGCTTTCTTT
TRBJ2-3	TRBD2	NA	TRBV29-1	CSVRTSGRALDTQYF	TGCAGCGTTCGGACTAGCGGGAGGGCGTTAGATACGCAGTATTTT
TRBJ1-4	TRBD1	once	TRBV5-6	CASSLQGAGEKLFF	TGTGCCAGCAGCCTACAGGGGGCCGGTGAAAAACTGTTTTTT
TRBJ2-7	TRBD2	few	TRBV2	CASRQGLAGVFEQYF	TGTGCCAGCCGACAGGGACTAGCGGGAGTTTTTGAGCAGTACTTC
TRBJ1-2	NA	NA	TRBV28	CASTGLTGVRYGYTF	TGTGCCAGCACAGGCCTCACTGGGGTTCGGTATGGCTACACCTTC
TRBJ2-3	NA	NA	TRBV15	CATSSSGSRGDTQYF	TGTGCCACCAGCTCCAGCGGATCGCGGGGAGATACGCAGTATTTT
TRBJ2-7	TRBD1	NA	TRBV15	CATSGGPTGSGEQYF	TGTGCCACCAGCGGAGGACCGACAGGGTCGGGCGAGCAGTACTTC
TRBJ2-3	NA	NA	TRBV9	CASSATGRGGTDTQYF	TGTGCCAGCAGCGCAACAGGGCGCGGGGGCACAGATACGCAGTATTTT
TRBJ2-3	NA	few	TRBV18	CASSLTSGDTQYF	TGTGCCAGCTCACTCACATCTGGAGATACGCAGTATTTT
TRBJ1-4	TRBD1	once	TRBV27	CASSLRTGVRTNEKLFF	TGTGCCAGCAGTTTGCGGACAGGCGTTCGAACTAATGAAAAACTGTTTTTT
TRBJ2-2	TRBD2	once	TRBV27	CASSLGLAGGLGGELFF	TGTGCCAGCAGTCTGGGACTAGCGGGAGGGCTCGGCGGGGAGCTGTTTTTT
TRBJ2-1	TRBD1	NA	TRBV7-8	CASSPRGQGGTSEQFF	TGTGCCAGCAGCCCCCGGGGACAGGGGGGGACTTCGGAGCAGTTCTTC
TRBJ2-1	NA	NA	TRBV6-5	CASSRLMNNEQFF	TGTGCCAGCTCCCGACTGATGAACAATGAGCAGTTCTTC
TRBJ1-2	TRBD1	NA	TRBV28	CASRPLRTGGGREYGYTF	TGTGCCAGCAGGCCGCTAAGGACAGGGGGCGGACGAGAATATGGCTACACCTTC
TRBJ1-5	TRBD1	NA	TRBV7-2	CASSLGTGVRQPQHF	TGTGCCAGCAGCCTCGGGACAGGGGTTAGGCAGCCCCAGCATTTT
TRBJ2-1	NA	NA	TRBV19	CASSINLLNEQFF	TGTGCCAGTAGTATTAACCTTTTAAATGAGCAGTTCTTC
TRBJ1-2	NA	NA	TRBV4-3	CASSQDFGRRGGGPGGYTF	TGCGCCAGCAGCCAAGATTTCGGAAGAAGAGGGGGGGGCCCAGGCGGCTACACCTTC
TRBJ1-2	NA	NA	TRBV28	CASSFKSLYGYTF	TGTGCCAGCAGTTTCAAAAGTCTCTATGGCTACACCTTC
TRBJ2-1	NA	NA	TRBV5-4	CASSWQSGAGNEQFF	TGTGCCAGCAGCTGGCAATCCGGGGCCGGGAATGAGCAGTTCTTC
TRBJ1-1	NA	NA	TRBV2	CASSERSNVGQAFF	TGTGCCAGCAGTGAAAGGAGTAATGTGGGGCAAGCTTTCTTT
TRBJ1-1	TRBD1	NA	TRBV29-1	CSVAKQGALNTEAFF	TGCAGCGTCGCCAAACAGGGGGCGTTGAACACTGAAGCTTTCTTT
TRBJ2-6	NA	NA	TRBV4-3	CASSHDRAGANVLTF	TGCGCCAGCAGCCATGATCGGGCTGGGGCCAACGTCCTGACTTTC
TRBJ1-6	NA	NA	TRBV5-5	CASSLPSTELLHF	TGTGCCAGCAGCTTACCAAGTACGGAACTCCTCCACTTT